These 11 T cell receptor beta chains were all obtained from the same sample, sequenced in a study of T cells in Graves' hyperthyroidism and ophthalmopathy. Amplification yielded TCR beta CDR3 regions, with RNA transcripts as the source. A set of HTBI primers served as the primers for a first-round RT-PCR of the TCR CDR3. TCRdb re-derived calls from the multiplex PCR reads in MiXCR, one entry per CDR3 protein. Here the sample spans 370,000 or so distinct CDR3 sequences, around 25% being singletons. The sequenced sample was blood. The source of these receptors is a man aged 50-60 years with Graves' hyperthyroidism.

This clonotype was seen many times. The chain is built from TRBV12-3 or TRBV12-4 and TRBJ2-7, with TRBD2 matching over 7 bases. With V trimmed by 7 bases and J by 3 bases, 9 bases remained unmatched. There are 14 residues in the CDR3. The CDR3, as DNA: TGTGCCAGCACCTTTCTAGCGGATTACTACGAGCAGTACTTC. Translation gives CASTFLADYYEQYF.

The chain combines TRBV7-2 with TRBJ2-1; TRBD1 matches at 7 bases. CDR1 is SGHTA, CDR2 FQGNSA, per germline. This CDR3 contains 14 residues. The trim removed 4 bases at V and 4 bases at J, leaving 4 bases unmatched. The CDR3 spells CASSSRTGYNEQFF. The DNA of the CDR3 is TGTGCCAGCAGCTCAAGGACAGGTTACAATGAGCAGTTCTTC.

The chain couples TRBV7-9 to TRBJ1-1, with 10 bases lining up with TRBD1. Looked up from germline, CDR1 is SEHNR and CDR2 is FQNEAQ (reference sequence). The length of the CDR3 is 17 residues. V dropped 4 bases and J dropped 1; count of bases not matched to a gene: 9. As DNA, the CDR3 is TGTGCCAGCAGCTCACCAGGACAGGGGGAAAGGAACACTGAAGCTTTCTTT. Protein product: CASSSPGQGERNTEAFF.

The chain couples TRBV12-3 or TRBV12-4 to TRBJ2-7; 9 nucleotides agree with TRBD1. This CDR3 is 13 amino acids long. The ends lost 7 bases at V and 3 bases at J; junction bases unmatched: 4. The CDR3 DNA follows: TGTGCCAGCACCGGACAGGGGCACTACGAGCAGTACTTC. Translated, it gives CASTGQGHYEQYF.

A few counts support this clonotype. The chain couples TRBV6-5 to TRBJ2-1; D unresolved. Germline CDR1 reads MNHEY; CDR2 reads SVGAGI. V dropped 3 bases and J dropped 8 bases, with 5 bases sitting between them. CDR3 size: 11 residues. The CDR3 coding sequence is TGTGCCAGCAGTTATGTAGATGAGCAGTTCTTC. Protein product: CASSYVDEQFF.

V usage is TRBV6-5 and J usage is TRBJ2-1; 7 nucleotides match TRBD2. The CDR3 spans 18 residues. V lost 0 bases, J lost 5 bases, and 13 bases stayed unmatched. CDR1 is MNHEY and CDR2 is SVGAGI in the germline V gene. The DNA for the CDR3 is TGTGCCAGCAGTTACTCGAAATTGTTGGGCGGGAGCGACAATGAGCAGTTCTTC. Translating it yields CASSYSKLLGGSDNEQFF.

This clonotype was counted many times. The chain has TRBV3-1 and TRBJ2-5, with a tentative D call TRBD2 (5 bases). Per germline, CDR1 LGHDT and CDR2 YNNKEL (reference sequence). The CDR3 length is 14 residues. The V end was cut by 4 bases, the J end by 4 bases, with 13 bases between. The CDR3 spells CASSPEEMGETQYF. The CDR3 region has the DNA TGTGCCAGCAGCCCGGAGGAGATGGGAGAGACCCAGTACTTC.

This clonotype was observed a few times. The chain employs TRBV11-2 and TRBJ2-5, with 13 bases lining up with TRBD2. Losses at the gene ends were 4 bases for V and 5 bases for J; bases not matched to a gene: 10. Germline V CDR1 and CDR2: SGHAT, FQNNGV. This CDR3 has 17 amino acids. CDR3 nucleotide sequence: TGTGCCAGCAGCTATGGGACTAGCGGGATCCCTGGGGAGACCCAGTACTTC. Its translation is CASSYGTSGIPGETQYF.

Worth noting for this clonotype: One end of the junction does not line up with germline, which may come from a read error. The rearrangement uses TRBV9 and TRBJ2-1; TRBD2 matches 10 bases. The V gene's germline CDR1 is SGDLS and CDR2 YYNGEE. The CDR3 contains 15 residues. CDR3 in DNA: TGTGCCAGCAGCGCGAGCGGGAGGGATTACAATGAGCAGTCCTTC. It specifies CASSASGRDYNEQSF.

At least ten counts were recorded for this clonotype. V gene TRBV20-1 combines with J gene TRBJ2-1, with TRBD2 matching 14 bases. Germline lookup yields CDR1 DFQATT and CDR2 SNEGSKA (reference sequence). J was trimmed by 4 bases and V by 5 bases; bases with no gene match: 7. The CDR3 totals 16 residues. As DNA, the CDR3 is TGCAGTGCTCCCGGACTAGCGGGAGGTAATTACAATGAGCAGTTCTTC. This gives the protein CSAPGLAGGNYNEQFF.

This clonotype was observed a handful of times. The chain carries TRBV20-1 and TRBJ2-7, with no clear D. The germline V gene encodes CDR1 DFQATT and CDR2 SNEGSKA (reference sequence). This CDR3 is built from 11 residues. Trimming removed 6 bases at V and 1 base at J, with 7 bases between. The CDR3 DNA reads TGCAGTGCCGCAAGGTCCTACGAGCAGTACTTC. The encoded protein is CSAARSYEQYF.